These 30 T cell receptor beta chains were all obtained from the same sample, sequenced in a study of T cells in Graves' hyperthyroidism and ophthalmopathy. Researchers took RNA transcripts and amplified the TCR beta CDR3 regions from them. TCR CDR3 underwent first-round RT-PCR with the HTBI primer set. TCRdb re-called the multiplex PCR reads with MiXCR, one entry per CDR3 protein. The table lists some 600,000 distinct CDR3 sequences, 35% to 55% of them singletons. Sequencing was performed on peripheral blood or thyroid tissue (not recorded which). Receptors were obtained from a woman aged 18-29 years with Graves' hyperthyroidism.

This chain links TRBV29-1 with TRBJ2-6, with 8 bases identical to TRBD1. Trimming at V came to 0 bases and at J to 0 bases, leaving 7 bases not matched to a gene. This CDR3 has 18 amino acids. Germline-derived CDR1 and CDR2 are SQVTM and ANQGSEA. The DNA for the CDR3 is TGCAGCGTTGAAGATCGGGACAGGCCGTTCTCTGGGGCCAACGTCCTGACTTTC. Its translation is CSVEDRDRPFSGANVLTF.

Concerning this clonotype: One end of the junction fails to match germline, which may point to a read error. The chain recombines TRBV12-3 or TRBV12-4 with TRBJ2-7, with 8 bases that match TRBD2. This CDR3 is built from 15 residues. The CDR3 DNA sequence: TGCGCCAGCAGTCCCAGTAGCGGGGAGTCCTACGAGCAGTACTTC. Translation: CASSPSSGESYEQYF.

This clonotype came up a few times. The rearrangement links TRBV5-1 to TRBJ1-1; possibly TRBD1 for D (5 bases). The CDR3 totals 13 residues. V was pared by 4 bases and J by 4 bases, with 11 bases between. Germline lookup yields CDR1 SGHRS and CDR2 YFSETQ. The CDR3 here is CASSGEGPTEAFF. Written as DNA, the CDR3 is TGCGCCAGCAGCGGCGAGGGGCCCACTGAAGCTTTCTTT.

As concerns this clonotype: With a much larger clone just one base away, this may be a read error. This chain uses TRBV29-1 with TRBJ1-1, with TRBD1 matching over 8 bases. This CDR3 contains 13 residues. Germline V gene data show CDR1 as SQVTM and CDR2 as ANQGSEA. The J segment lost 5 bases and the V segment lost 8 bases, leaving 10 bases of the junction unmatched. CDR3 sequence: CSIVRRGRTEAFF. CDR3 nucleotide sequence: TGCAGCATTGTTCGCAGGGGGCGTACTGAAGCTTTCTTT.

The rearrangement uses TRBV10-3 and TRBJ1-2; D unclear. The CDR3 sequence is 15 residues long. CDR1 and CDR2 from the germline V gene are ENHRY and SYGVKD. V was trimmed by 4 bases and J by 0 bases, leaving 12 bases between them. The CDR3 reads CAISVRAQANYGYTF. The CDR3, as DNA: TGTGCCATCAGTGTGCGGGCCCAAGCTAACTATGGCTACACCTTC.

Here the CDR3 reads CSSWGSGRDEQYF. The CDR3 region has the DNA TGCAGCTCATGGGGTAGCGGGAGGGACGAGCAGTACTTC. V usage is TRBV20-1 and J usage is TRBJ2-7; TRBD2 agrees at 11 bases. Germline V gene sequence: CDR1 DFQATT, CDR2 SNEGSKA (reference sequence). The CDR3 is 13 amino acids.

This clonotype was detected many times. The chain links TRBV7-8 to TRBJ1-5; D unresolved. From germline, CDR1 is SGHVS and CDR2 FQNEAQ. The V gene lost 6 bases and the J gene lost 0 bases, with 9 bases spanning the gap. This CDR3 contains 14 residues. CDR3 protein: CASSITDSNQPQHF. Here the CDR3 DNA reads TGTGCCAGCAGTATCACAGATAGCAATCAGCCCCAGCATTTT.

The chain couples TRBV9 to TRBJ1-5; D uncertain. In germline, CDR1 is SGDLS, CDR2 YYNGEE. This CDR3 is built from 15 residues. The germline V and J ends were trimmed by 4 bases and 6 bases, with 17 bases remaining between them. The CDR3 DNA reads TGTGCCAGCAGCCCTCAGGCGGGCTTTGGTCAGCCCCAGCATTTT. Translated, it gives CASSPQAGFGQPQHF.

This clonotype was seen a single time. A much bigger clone sits one base away, suggesting this may be a read error. This chain joins TRBV7-2 and TRBJ2-5; D may be TRBD1 or TRBD2 (5 bases each). CDR1 SGHTA and CDR2 FQGNSA come from the germline V gene. The length of the CDR3 is 15 residues. In DNA, the CDR3 is TGTGCCAGCAGCTTAAACTGGGGGTCCTGGGAGACCCAGCACTTC. Translation: CASSLNWGSWETQHF.

The chain employs TRBV7-8 and TRBJ2-7; 9 positions match TRBD2. Germline values: CDR1 SGHVS, CDR2 FQNEAQ. The CDR3 loop spans 17 amino acids. V shed 5 bases, J shed 2 bases, and the junction held 13 bases outside the gene matches. In DNA form, the CDR3 reads TGTGCCAGCAGCCGCACCTTCGGGACTAGCACAACCTACGAGCAGTACTTC. Translation: CASSRTFGTSTTYEQYF. The complete variable domain, with remaining parts taken from reference TRBV7-8 and TRBJ2-7, reads GAGVSQSPRYKVAKRGQDVALRCDPISGHVSLFWYQQALGQGPEFLTYFQNEAQLDKSGLPSDRFFAERPEGSVSTLKIQRTQQEDSAVYLCASSRTFGTSTTYEQYFGPGTRLTVT.

The chain is built from TRBV10-3 and TRBJ1-2, with 8 nucleotides matching TRBD1. Germline V CDR1 and CDR2: ENHRY, SYGVKD. J gave up 3 bases and V 10 bases, and 7 bases lay outside the gene matches. This CDR3 has 13 amino acids. The CDR3 region has the DNA TGTGCCACCCGGACAGGGATGGACTATGGCTACACCTTC. Translated, it gives CATRTGMDYGYTF.

The chain uses TRBV25-1 and TRBJ1-1, with D maybe TRBD1 (6 bases). CDR3 size: 14 residues. CDR1 and CDR2 from the germline V gene are MGHDK and SYGVNS. Between the trimmed V and J ends, which lost 7 bases and 6 bases, there was a span of 18 bases. The CDR3 reads CASIHHRAPAEAFF. In DNA, the CDR3 is TGTGCCAGCATTCATCACAGGGCTCCCGCTGAAGCTTTCTTT.

In its sample, this clonotype was seen once. V and J are TRBV4-1 and TRBJ1-2; tentatively, D is TRBD1 (5 bases). Germline V gene lookup returns CDR1 MGHRA and CDR2 YSYEKL. Between the trimmed V and J ends, which lost 0 bases and 4 bases, there was a span of 12 bases. CDR3 length equals 15 residues. The CDR3 DNA reads as TGCGCCAGCAGCCAAGAGCGAGGGGTCCCCTATGGCTACACCTTC. It encodes CASSQERGVPYGYTF.

Regarding this clonotype: A much larger clone is a single base away; this may be a read error. The chain has TRBV6-5 and TRBJ2-5, with D perhaps matching TRBD1 or TRBD2 (5 bases each). In germline, CDR1 is MNHEY, CDR2 SVGAGI. The length of the CDR3 is 13 residues. V was trimmed by 6 bases and J by 7 bases, leaving 15 bases between them. The CDR3 bases are TGTGCCAGCAGCTTAAACGGTGGGGGGACCCAGTACTTC. Residues: CASSLNGGGTQYF.

The chain recombines TRBV29-1 with TRBJ2-5; TRBD2 agrees at 10 bases. The V gene end was trimmed by 4 bases and the J gene end by 1 base; junction bases not matched to a gene: 9. CDR1 SQVTM and CDR2 ANQGSEA come from the germline V gene. CDR3 length equals 16 residues. Written as DNA, the CDR3 is TGCAGCGTTGGCGGTGAAGCGGGAGGGCCCCAAGAGACCCAGTACTTC. This sequence encodes CSVGGEAGGPQETQYF.

Of note for this clonotype: This likely comes from a read error, as the CDR3 has no conserved phenylalanine or tryptophan at its end. The rearrangement joins TRBV7-3 to TRBJ2-2; maybe TRBD1 (6 bases). CDR1 is SGHTA, CDR2 FQGTGA, per germline. CDR3 length: 14 amino acids. V lost 6 bases, J lost 5 bases, and 13 bases lay in between. For the CDR3, the DNA is TGTGCCAGCAGGAGAGGGGACAATACCGGGGAGCTGTTTTCT. Translated, it gives CASRRGDNTGELFS.

V and J are TRBV19 and TRBJ2-3; 10 bases are a match to TRBD1. V shed 1 base and J 2 bases; nucleotides not matched to a gene: 6. CDR3 size: 17 residues. Germline CDR1 reads LNHDA; CDR2 reads SQIVND (reference sequence). CDR3 in amino acids: CASSIGDRGLLTDTQYF. As DNA, the CDR3 is TGTGCCAGTAGTATAGGGGACAGGGGCCTTCTCACAGATACGCAGTATTTT.

This chain uses TRBV2 with TRBJ1-6; 7 nucleotides align to TRBD1. The J segment lost 8 bases and the V segment lost 4 bases, leaving 17 bases of the junction unmatched. The CDR3 has 18 residues. Germline CDR1 reads SNHLY; CDR2 reads FYNNEI. The CDR3 protein is CASSVLAGTVGLHSPLHF. DNA of the CDR3: TGTGCCAGCAGTGTCCTGGCCGGGACAGTGGGTTTACATTCACCCCTCCACTTT.

The chain is built from TRBV7-2 and TRBJ1-4; perhaps TRBD1 as D (6 bases). Between the trimmed V and J ends, which lost 5 bases and 8 bases, there was a span of 18 bases. The CDR3 contains 15 residues. Germline V gene data show CDR1 as SGHTA and CDR2 as FQGNSA. The CDR3 DNA is TGTGCCAGCAGCCAGCCCCGCGGGGGGCACGAAAAACTGTTTTTT. Protein sequence: CASSQPRGGHEKLFF.

A single count supports this clonotype. This chain uses TRBV11-1 with TRBJ1-1; no clear D gene. The CDR3 extends over 12 amino acids. Germline loops: CDR1 SGHAT, CDR2 FQDESV (reference sequence). CDR3 in DNA: TGTGCTTCGCAGGTCGAGAACACTGAAGCTTTCTTT. Its protein is CASQVENTEAFF.

DNA of the CDR3: TGCAGCGTGATTACAGGGCGAGGCGTCGAGCAGTACTTC. This translates into CSVITGRGVEQYF. The V gene is TRBV29-1, the J gene TRBJ2-7, with a weak D call TRBD1 (6 bases). V was trimmed by 6 bases and J by 6 bases, leaving 18 bases between them. In germline, CDR1 is SQVTM, CDR2 ANQGSEA. There are 13 residues in the CDR3.

J is TRBJ1-6 and V is TRBV10-1; maybe TRBD1 (5 bases). Trimming left V 7 bases short and J 7 bases short, with 14 bases between. The CDR3 has 14 residues. Looked up from germline, CDR1 is WNHNN and CDR2 is SYGVQD (reference sequence). For the CDR3, the DNA is TGCGCCAGCATGGAGGGACCCCGGAATTCACCCCTCCACTTT. Amino acids: CASMEGPRNSPLHF.

This clonotype showed up just a few times. The V call is TRBV7-2, the J call TRBJ2-5; possibly TRBD1 or TRBD2 for D (5 bases each). CDR3 size: 13 residues. V was shortened by 5 bases and J by 1 base, with 8 bases between the two germline ends. Germline loops: CDR1 SGHTA, CDR2 FQGNSA. This CDR3 reads CASSPGTQETQYF. The CDR3 DNA reads as TGTGCCAGCAGCCCCGGGACCCAAGAGACCCAGTACTTC.

The V call is TRBV7-9, the J call TRBJ1-1; no reliable D call. V was clipped by 5 bases and J by 1 base, with 26 bases between them. Per germline, CDR1 SEHNR and CDR2 FQNEAQ (reference sequence). The CDR3 consists of 19 residues. CDR3 bases: TGTGCCAGCAGCCAAGGGTCTATACTCGGTGGAAGGGAGAACACTGAAGCTTTCTTT. It codes for CASSQGSILGGRENTEAFF. The full variable domain, its missing parts supplied by reference TRBV7-9 and TRBJ1-1, is DTGVSQNPRHKITKRGQNVTFRCDPISEHNRLYWYRQTLGQGPEFLTYFQNEAQLEKSRLLSDRFSAERPKGSFSTLEIQRTEQGDSAMYLCASSQGSILGGRENTEAFFGQGTRLTVV.

The sample holds one count of this clonotype. The junction departs from the called germline gene at one end, perhaps through a read error. The genes are TRBV20-1 and TRBJ1-1; the D is unclear. Germline V gives CDR1 DFQATT, CDR2 SNEGSKA (reference sequence). The CDR3 contains 11 residues. The CDR3 DNA reads as TGCGGTGCTAGTTCGCTTGCTGAAGCTTTCTTT. This codes for CGASSLAEAFF.

Many counts were recorded for this clonotype. The chain combines TRBV6-5 with TRBJ2-5; 7 nucleotides align to TRBD2. This CDR3 has 13 amino acids. Germline V gene lookup returns CDR1 MNHEY and CDR2 SVGAGI. V lost 7 bases and J lost 5; bases outside the gene matches: 7. The CDR3 spells CASKIGGGETQYF. CDR3 nucleotides: TGTGCCAGCAAGATCGGGGGAGGGGAGACCCAGTACTTC.

This clonotype was seen more than once but under ten times. V and J are TRBV29-1 and TRBJ1-1, with 12 positions matching TRBD1. The CDR3 has 15 amino acids. Germline loops: CDR1 SQVTM, CDR2 ANQGSEA. The ends lost 8 bases at V and 3 bases at J; junction bases unmatched: 10. CDR3 in DNA: TGCAGCCATACCCCGGGACAGGGGGCCGACACTGAAGCTTTCTTT. Amino acids: CSHTPGQGADTEAFF.

This clonotype was seen only a few times. The chain recombines TRBV7-2 with TRBJ1-2; 8 bases are shared with TRBD1. Unmatched junction bases numbered 7, after V lost 3 bases and J lost 4 bases. Germline V CDR1 and CDR2: SGHTA, FQGNSA. CDR3 length: 15 residues. In DNA form, the CDR3 reads TGTGCCAGCAGCTTTTGGCCAGGGGGCTTCTATGGCTACACCTTC. Translation gives CASSFWPGGFYGYTF.

This clonotype was seen a handful of times. The V and J genes are TRBV20-1 and TRBJ2-7; TRBD2 aligns across 10 bases. This CDR3 has 15 amino acids. Trimming removed 3 bases from V and 2 bases from J; junction bases left unmatched: 7. Germline V lookup: CDR1 DFQATT, CDR2 SNEGSKA (reference sequence). CDR3 region: CSASLAGATPYEQYF. CDR3 bases: TGCAGTGCTAGTCTAGCGGGAGCGACACCCTACGAGCAGTACTTC.

V gene TRBV7-3 combines with J gene TRBJ1-6, with a possible D match to TRBD1 (6 bases). Looked up from germline, CDR1 is SGHTA and CDR2 is FQGTGA. This CDR3 is built from 15 residues. With 0 bases removed from V and 9 bases from J, the gap between germline ends came to 12 bases. CDR3 in amino acids: CASSLTGGVTSPLHF. CDR3 in DNA: TGTGCCAGCAGCTTAACAGGGGGGGTTACTTCACCCCTCCACTTT.